This T cell receptor beta chain is drawn from a study of human T cells and chemical hapten exposure. Overall study: Minor pooled library volume differences mainly drove per-sample TCR yield variation.

There are many counts of this clonotype. The antigen is undetermined. Before extraction, the whole blood was not fractionated, and total RNA was taken from it. General study findings and limits: TCRs whose frequency exceeded 1 in 1000 remained the same following DPC sensitization.

Single cDNA molecules in the library carried unique molecular identifiers attached during preparation. Original processing notes: The median was about 89,000 TCRs per sample, ranging roughly 20,000 to 690,600. TCRdb used MiXCR to reprocess the reads, holding one entry per CDR3 protein. The V and J calls were determined by TCRdb, not by the authors. The sample lists 100,000 to 150,000 distinct CDR3 sequences, over 7.5% occurring once. V was pared by 4 bases and J by 0 bases, with 3 bases of the junction left unmatched. The germline gives CDR1 MDHEN, CDR2 SYDVKM. The CDR3 is made up of 15 amino acids. This chain uses TRBV28 with TRBJ2-1; the match to TRBD2 covers 7 bases. The receptor was derived from a human donor in good health. Some clones in this sample may be carry-over from other donors' samples. The specimen was whole blood. As DNA, the CDR3 is TGTGCCAGCAGTTCAGCGGGGAGCTCCTACAATGAGCAGTTCTTC. Translating it yields CASSSAGSSYNEQFF. Filled out from reference TRBV28 and TRBJ2-1, the complete variable domain reads DVKVTQSSRYLVKRTGEKVFLECVQDMDHENMFWYRQDPGLGLRLIYFSYDVKMKEKGDIPEGYSVSREKKERFSLILESASTNQTSMYLCASSSAGSSYNEQFFGPGTRLTVL.